Following are 17 T cell receptor beta chains from one sample sequenced in a study of beta chain features in type 1 diabetes. General study findings and limits: For Type 1 diabetes patients, all four CD4+ subsets carried TCRB CDR3s that were moderately but significantly shorter.

These receptors lack a known antigen. As every portion of the isolated RNA was reverse transcribed, the sequencing read expressed TCRB transcripts. Assay used: immunoSEQ multiplex PCR; TCRdb lists only in-frame clones, some missing. The sample has approximately 150,000 clones; about 13% are singletons. The sample was central memory CD4+ T cells from blood. These TCRs come from a man between 18 and 35 years old with type 1 diabetes.

The table lists this clone with a few counts. The rearrangement joins TRBV7-9 to TRBJ2-1, with TRBD2 identical over 8 bases. V dropped 4 bases and J dropped 7; count of bases not matched to a gene: 6. This CDR3 is 14 amino acids long. Germline CDR1 SEHNR, CDR2 FQNEAQ (reference sequence). As DNA, the CDR3 is TGTGCCAGCAGCTACGGACTAGCTCCAAATGAGCAGTTCTTC. Amino acids: CASSYGLAPNEQFF.

The chain recombines TRBV28 with TRBJ2-5; TRBD2 might be the D (5 bases). This CDR3 has 16 amino acids. V was shortened by 4 bases and J by 4 bases, with 19 bases between the two germline ends. Germline loops: CDR1 MDHEN, CDR2 SYDVKM. The CDR3 loop reads CASSSSSQGGLETQYF. CDR3 bases: TGTGCCAGCAGTTCGAGCAGCCAAGGAGGTTTAGAGACCCAGTACTTC.

There are a few counts of this clone. At one end, the junction sequence differs from germline, possibly due to a read error. This rearrangement joins TRBV30 to TRBJ2-1; 13 nucleotides align to TRBD2. Germline V gene data show CDR1 as GTSNPN and CDR2 as SVGIG (reference sequence). CDR3 length: 16 residues. CDR3 coding DNA: TGTGCCTGGGATGAGGAGGGACTAGCGGGAAACTATGAGCAGCTCTTC. Encoded protein: CAWDEEGLAGNYEQLF.

This clone was counted only a few times. CDR3 amino acids: CASSPSFSTDTQYF. CDR3 bases: TGTGCCAGCAGTCCTTCTTTTAGCACAGATACGCAGTATTTT. The V and J genes are TRBV6-1 and TRBJ2-3; D uncertain. In germline, CDR1 is MNHNS, CDR2 SASEGT. CDR3 length equals 14 residues. V lost 5 bases and J lost 0, with 9 bases in between.

The J gene is TRBJ2-7, the V gene TRBV28, with D possibly matching TRBD1 (6 bases). The CDR3 is made up of 12 amino acids. Trimming stripped 7 bases from V and 6 bases from J, with 13 bases between. The germline V gene encodes CDR1 MDHEN and CDR2 SYDVKM. The CDR3 DNA is TGTGCCAGCAAAATAACAGGGTTCGAGCAGTACTTC. This encodes CASKITGFEQYF.

This clone was seen a few times. The chain couples TRBV4-2 to TRBJ2-2, with TRBD1 matching 12 bases. CDR3 length: 18 amino acids. V shed 2 bases, J shed 4 bases, and the junction held 8 bases outside the gene matches. Per germline, CDR1 LGHNA and CDR2 YNFKEQ. The CDR3 nucleotides are TGTGCCAGCAGCCAACTGGGACAGGGGGCGCGGGGCACCGGGGAGCTGTTTTTT. Translating it yields CASSQLGQGARGTGELFF.

This clone came up a few times. J is TRBJ2-3 and V is TRBV7-9; a possible D gene is TRBD2 (5 bases). Germline V gene data show CDR1 as SEHNR and CDR2 as FQNEAQ (reference sequence). The CDR3 spans 13 residues. V was pared by 7 bases and J by 2 bases, with 10 bases between. The CDR3 loop is CASTRRVTDTQYF. The CDR3 DNA reads TGTGCCAGCACCCGGCGGGTCACAGATACGCAGTATTTT.

This clone showed up just a few times. The chain is built from TRBV15 and TRBJ2-6; no clear D gene. The V end lost 0 bases, the J end lost 0 bases, and 12 bases lay between the germline ends. Germline V lookup: CDR1 LNHNV, CDR2 YYDKDF (reference sequence). The CDR3 spans 18 residues. DNA for the CDR3: TGTGCCACCAGCAGAGATCTTACGGCTAACTCTGGGGCCAACGTCCTGACTTTC. It is translated as CATSRDLTANSGANVLTF.

As DNA, the CDR3 is TGTGCCAGCAGCTTAGGGTTTGACTATTCACCCCTCCACTTT. This sequence encodes CASSLGFDYSPLHF. The chain employs TRBV7-9 and TRBJ1-6; D gene uncertain. CDR3 length: 14 amino acids. Germline lookup yields CDR1 SEHNR and CDR2 FQNEAQ (reference sequence). Trimming removed 1 base from V and 8 bases from J, with 9 bases in between.

The chain recombines TRBV5-1 with TRBJ2-2; D may correspond to TRBD1 or TRBD2 (5 bases each). V shed 6 bases and J shed 1 base, with 16 bases lying between them. Germline V lookup: CDR1 SGHRS, CDR2 YFSETQ. The CDR3 consists of 16 residues. CDR3 nucleotides: TGCGCCAGCAACCCCAATGGGGGTGTGAACACCGGGGAGCTGTTTTTT. Its protein is CASNPNGGVNTGELFF. Filled out from reference TRBV5-1 and TRBJ2-2, the complete variable domain reads KAGVTQTPRYLIKTRGQQVTLSCSPISGHRSVSWYQQTPGQGLQFLFEYFSETQRNKGNFPGRFSGRQFSNSRSEMNVSTLELGDSALYLCASNPNGGVNTGELFFGEGSRLTVL.

The chain is built from TRBV18 and TRBJ1-1, with 10 bases lining up with TRBD1. J lost 5 bases, V lost 5 bases, and 5 bases had no gene match. The CDR3 loop spans 14 amino acids. Per germline, CDR1 KGHSH and CDR2 LQKENI. In DNA, the CDR3 is TGTGCCAGCTCAATCGGACAGGGGGATACTGAAGCTTTCTTT. The encoded protein is CASSIGQGDTEAFF.

The gene calls are TRBV2 and TRBJ1-6, with D possibly TRBD1 on 5 matching bases. The CDR3 has 16 residues. Per the germline V gene, CDR1 is SNHLY and CDR2 is FYNNEI. Between the trimmed V and J ends, which lost 6 bases and 5 bases, there was a span of 17 bases. In DNA, the CDR3 is TGTGCCAGCAGCGACGTTATGGGACGGGATAATTCACCCCTCCACTTT. Amino acids: CASSDVMGRDNSPLHF.

This clone was counted between two and nine times. V gene TRBV4-2 combines with J gene TRBJ2-1; 10 nucleotides line up with TRBD1. Per germline, CDR1 LGHNA and CDR2 YNFKEQ. J lost 7 bases, V lost 3 bases, and 6 bases had no gene match. The CDR3 totals 15 residues. In nucleotides, the CDR3 is TGTGCCAGCAGCCAGGATGGGACAGGGGTTAATGAGCAGTTCTTC. As protein: CASSQDGTGVNEQFF.

This clone came up a few times. V gene TRBV30 combines with J gene TRBJ2-2; D possibly matches TRBD1 or TRBD2 (5 bases each). CDR3 length: 15 residues. Germline V lookup: CDR1 GTSNPN, CDR2 SVGIG (reference sequence). V shed 2 bases and J shed 5 bases, with 15 bases lying between them. The CDR3 is CAWSYFGTDTGELFF. CDR3 nucleotides: TGTGCCTGGAGTTATTTCGGGACGGATACCGGGGAGCTGTTTTTT.

V and J are TRBV28 and TRBJ2-3, with D hard to call. This CDR3 region has 13 residues. With 2 bases removed from V and 8 bases from J, the gap between germline ends came to 11 bases. Per germline, CDR1 MDHEN and CDR2 SYDVKM. CDR3 DNA sequence: TGTGCCAGCAGTTTAGGTCAGTGGGGTACGCAGTATTTT. It codes for CASSLGQWGTQYF.

This clone came up a few times. The CDR3, as DNA: TGCAGCGTTGACGGGCAGGGGCGAAGCACAGATACGCAGTATTTT. Protein: CSVDGQGRSTDTQYF. The V call is TRBV29-1, the J call TRBJ2-3; tentatively, D is TRBD1 (6 bases). The V gene's germline CDR1 is SQVTM and CDR2 ANQGSEA. V was clipped by 3 bases and J by 0 bases, with 13 bases between them. There are 15 residues in the CDR3.

This clone has only a few counts. The rearrangement links TRBV7-9 to TRBJ2-6; unclear D gene. V lost 3 bases to trimming and J lost 4 bases, with 10 bases between them. This CDR3 contains 15 residues. Germline values: CDR1 SEHNR, CDR2 FQNEAQ (reference sequence). The chain's CDR3 is CASSFWLSGANVLTF. DNA of the CDR3: TGTGCCAGCAGCTTTTGGTTATCCGGGGCCAACGTCCTGACTTTC.